The T cell receptor beta chain under discussion was sequenced for a study of T cells in Graves' hyperthyroidism and ophthalmopathy (dated by TCRdb to the late 2010s). Some background on the complete study: A discovery cohort of around 98 patients, about 44 with Graves' ophthalmopathy and about 58 with stable Graves' hyperthyroidism, was used to find distinguishing TCR V-J signatures. The paper describes TCR Vbeta CDR3 sequencing of 135 peripheral blood samples, made up of 40 to 45 ophthalmopathy patients, around 73 hyperthyroidism patients and roughly 17 progressor patients. The study also compared thyroid tissue and blood T-cell repertoires from about six Graves' hyperthyroidism patients. The 95 to 100 discovery patients were randomly divided into training and test sets at a 7:3 ratio. Prospective prediction of ophthalmopathy was tested in an independent validation cohort consisting of 18 to 20 hyperthyroidism patients and some 16 patients who later progressed to ophthalmopathy. After blood sampling, hyperthyroidism patients were treated with methimazole at a starting dose of 30 mg daily, and ophthalmopathy patients were treated with high-dose intravenous methylprednisolone.

The TCR beta CDR3 regions were amplified from RNA transcripts. The first round of RT-PCR for the TCR CDR3 was performed with the HTBI primer set and the Qiagen OneStep RT-PCR kit. Libraries were constructed in a second round of multiplex PCR, after which size selection and purification were performed. Paired-end sequencing of the libraries was performed with 100 bp reads on an Illumina HiSeq2000. From the authors' description of their analysis: SOAPnuke was used to process the raw data, with reads discarded if the reads contained adapters or uncalled bases, had a mean Phred below 15, or lacked an exact constant-primer or identifier match. High-quality paired reads were merged with COPE v1.2.5, and unique nucleotide sequences were defined as clonotypes. MiTCR v1.1 was used to align the clonotypes against IMGT TRBV, TRBD and TRBJ reference segments. The analysis included only V-J combinations with a frequency above 0.0001, which together covered more than 98% of the repertoires. A TCS score was defined as the ratio of F50 (clonal expansion) to E x V (chaos), with BLOSUM62-based TCRdist applied between CDR3 peptides within each V-J. Welch's t-statistics and random forest reduced fewer than 600 V-J features to 13, which were used in a naive Bayes classifier (R e1071). The Morisita-Horn index was used to measure how similar the thyroid and blood repertoires were. Clones were called with MiXCR by TCRdb after fastp trimmed the public reads at Q25, and only in-frame beta chains were retained. Rows are combined by CDR3 protein, so each entry shows the most common genes and DNA. The V and J calls reflect TCRdb's pipeline rather than the authors' work. The sample data list 500,000 to 600,000 distinct CDR3 sequences, and under 60% of these were observed just once. The ten largest clones represent under 20% of the sample.

This clonotype was picked up a small number of times. Which antigen it targets is not known. No quality values exist for individual bases; no much larger clone is one base distant. The paper as a whole reports these results and caveats: Most expanded thyroid clonotypes (frequency above 0.001) were also detected in blood, suggesting blood repertoires may reflect thyroid immune responses. Ophthalmopathy was separated from stable hyperthyroidism by a 13 V-J signature model, with over 85% sensitivity and approximately 81% specificity obtained in cross-validation and 80%/75% obtained in testing. In validation, progression to ophthalmopathy was predicted by the model with 70% to 71% sensitivity and under 85% specificity, a median of approximately 6.5 months before onset. No statistical method was used to fix the sample size in advance, and group allocation was not hidden from the investigators.

Exclusion was applied to patients with uncontrolled infections, other autoimmune diseases, pregnancy or lactation. Diagnoses relied on clinical symptoms, serum thyroxine and TRAb, thyroid ultrasound and orbital computed tomography. Total RNA was extracted with Trizol reagent, and quality was checked on an Agilent 2100 Bioanalyzer. The CDR3 spans 12 residues, from the cysteine through the phenylalanine. Left in the record is the CDR3 DNA by itself, 36 bases read in frame from the first base. Between the V and J ends, shortened by 3 bases and 3 bases respectively, the junction contains 8 bases. For CDR1 and CDR2, the germline V gene (reference sequence) lists DFQATT and SNEGSKA.

The chain is encoded by TRBV20-1 joined to TRBJ2-5; the D gene cannot be resolved reliably. Sequencing was done on a sample of peripheral blood or thyroid tissue (not recorded which). This TCR derives from an adult woman with Graves' disease, either hyperthyroidism or ophthalmopathy (not recorded which). The CDR3 corresponds to CSARTMEETQYF. The DNA sequence is as follows: TGCAGTGCTAGGACGATGGAAGAGACCCAGTACTTC.